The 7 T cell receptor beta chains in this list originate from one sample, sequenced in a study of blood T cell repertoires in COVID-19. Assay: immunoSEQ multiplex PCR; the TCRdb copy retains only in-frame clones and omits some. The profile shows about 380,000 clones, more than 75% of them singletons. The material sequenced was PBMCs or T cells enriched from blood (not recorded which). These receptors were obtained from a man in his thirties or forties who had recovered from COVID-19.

The chain's CDR3 is CASSLQGAPEAFF. The CDR3, as DNA: TGTGCCAGCAGCTTACAGGGGGCTCCTGAAGCTTTCTTT. V and J are TRBV5-4 and TRBJ1-1; 9 positions agree with TRBD1. CDR3 length equals 13 residues. CDR1 and CDR2 (germline): SGHNT, YYREEE (reference sequence). V lost 2 bases, J lost 6 bases, and 2 bases stayed unmatched.

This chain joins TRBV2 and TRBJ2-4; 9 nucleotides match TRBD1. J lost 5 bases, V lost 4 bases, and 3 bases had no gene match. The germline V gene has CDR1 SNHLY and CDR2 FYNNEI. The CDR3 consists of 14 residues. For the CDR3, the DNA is TGTGCCAGCAGTGCAAGGACAGGGGAAAACATTCAGTACTTC. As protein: CASSARTGENIQYF.

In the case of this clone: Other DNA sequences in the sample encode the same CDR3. The CDR3: CSARSGYGYTF. Written as DNA, the CDR3 is TGCAGTGCTAGATCAGGATATGGCTACACCTTC. The V gene is TRBV20-1, the J gene TRBJ1-2; D not certain. The CDR3 loop spans 11 amino acids. Trimming shortened V by 2 bases and J by 5 bases, and 6 bases separated the two germline ends. CDR1 and CDR2 (germline): DFQATT, SNEGSKA (reference sequence).

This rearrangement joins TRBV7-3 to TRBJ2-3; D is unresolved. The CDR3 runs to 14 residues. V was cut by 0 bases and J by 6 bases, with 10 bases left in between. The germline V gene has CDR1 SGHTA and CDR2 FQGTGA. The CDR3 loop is CASSLTPTVDTQYF. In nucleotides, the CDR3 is TGTGCCAGCAGCTTAACTCCCACTGTGGATACGCAGTATTTT.

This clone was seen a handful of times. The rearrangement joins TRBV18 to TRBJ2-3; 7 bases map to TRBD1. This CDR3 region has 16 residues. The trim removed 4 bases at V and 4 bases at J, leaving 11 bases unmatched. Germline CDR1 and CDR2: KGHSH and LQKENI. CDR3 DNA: TGTGCCAGCTCACTATCCCTTGACAGGGCCTCAGATACGCAGTATTTT. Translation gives CASSLSLDRASDTQYF.

This chain's CDR3 is CASSHQNQPQHF. The CDR3 DNA reads TGCGCCAGCAGCCACCAAAATCAGCCCCAGCATTTT. The chain joins TRBV4-1 to TRBJ1-5; D unresolved. This CDR3 region has 12 residues. CDR1 is MGHRA, CDR2 YSYEKL, per germline. V was cut by 3 bases and J by 4 bases, with 4 bases left in between.

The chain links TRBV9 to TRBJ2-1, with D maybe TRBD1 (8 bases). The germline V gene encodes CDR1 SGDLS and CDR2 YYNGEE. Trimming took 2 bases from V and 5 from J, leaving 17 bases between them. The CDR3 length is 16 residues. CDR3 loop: CASSVRTGGGNNEQFF. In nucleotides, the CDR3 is TGTGCCAGCAGCGTCCGAACAGGGGGGGGAAACAATGAGCAGTTCTTC.